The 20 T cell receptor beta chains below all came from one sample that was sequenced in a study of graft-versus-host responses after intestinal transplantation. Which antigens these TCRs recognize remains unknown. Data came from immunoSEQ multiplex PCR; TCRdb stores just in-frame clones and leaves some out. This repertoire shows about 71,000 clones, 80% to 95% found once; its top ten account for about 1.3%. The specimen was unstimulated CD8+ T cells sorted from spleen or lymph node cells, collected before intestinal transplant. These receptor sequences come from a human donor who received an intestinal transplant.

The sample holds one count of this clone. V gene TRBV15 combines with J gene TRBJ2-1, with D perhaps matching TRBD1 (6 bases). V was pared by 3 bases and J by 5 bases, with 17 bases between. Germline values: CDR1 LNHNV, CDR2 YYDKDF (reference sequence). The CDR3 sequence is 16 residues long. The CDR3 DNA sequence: TGTGCCACCAGCAGGTCCAGAGGGGGTATCAACAATGAGCAGTTCTTC. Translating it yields CATSRSRGGINNEQFF.

CDR3 sequence reads: CASSPGTGPGYTF. The DNA for the CDR3 is TGTGCCAGCAGTCCTGGGACAGGACCTGGCTACACCTTC. The chain recombines TRBV27 with TRBJ1-2, with TRBD1 identical over 8 bases. The V gene end was trimmed by 5 bases and the J gene end by 7 bases; junction bases not matched to a gene: 6. The CDR3 loop spans 13 amino acids. CDR1 and CDR2 (germline): MNHEY, SMNVEV (reference sequence).

In nucleotides, the CDR3 is TGTGCCAGCTTTAACGGGGGGACGCCTCCCTACGAGCAGTACTTC. Amino acid sequence: CASFNGGTPPYEQYF. The gene calls are TRBV7-9 and TRBJ2-7, with 7 bases fitting TRBD2. Germline CDR1 is SEHNR and CDR2 is FQNEAQ (reference sequence). CDR3 size: 15 residues. J was trimmed by 2 bases and V by 8 bases; bases with no gene match: 12.

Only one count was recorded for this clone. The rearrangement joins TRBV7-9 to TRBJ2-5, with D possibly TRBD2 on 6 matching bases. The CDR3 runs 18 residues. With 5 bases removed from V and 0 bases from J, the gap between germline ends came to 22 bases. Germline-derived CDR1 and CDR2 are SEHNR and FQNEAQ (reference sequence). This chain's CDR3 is CASSPPRGGGWDQETQYF. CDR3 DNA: TGTGCCAGCAGCCCCCCGCGGGGTGGGGGTTGGGACCAAGAGACCCAGTACTTC.

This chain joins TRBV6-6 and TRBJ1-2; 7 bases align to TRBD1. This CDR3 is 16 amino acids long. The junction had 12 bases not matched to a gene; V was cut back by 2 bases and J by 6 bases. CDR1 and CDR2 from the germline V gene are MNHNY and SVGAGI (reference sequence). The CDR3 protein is CASSYLLGQLGDGYTF. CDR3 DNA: TGTGCCAGCAGTTACCTTCTGGGACAGCTAGGAGATGGCTACACCTTC.

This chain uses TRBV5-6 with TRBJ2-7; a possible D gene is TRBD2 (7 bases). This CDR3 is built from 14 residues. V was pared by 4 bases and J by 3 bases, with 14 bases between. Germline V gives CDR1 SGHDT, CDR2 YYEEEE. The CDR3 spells CASSPWGGHYEQYF. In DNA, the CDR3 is TGTGCCAGCAGCCCGTGGGGGGGCCACTACGAGCAGTACTTC.

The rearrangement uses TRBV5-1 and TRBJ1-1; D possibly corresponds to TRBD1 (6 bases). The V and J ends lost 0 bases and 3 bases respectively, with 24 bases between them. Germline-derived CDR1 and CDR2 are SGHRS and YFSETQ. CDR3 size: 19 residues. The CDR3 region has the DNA TGCGCCAGCAGCTTGGGGTTTGTGGGGGCAACCTCCCCGGACACTGAAGCTTTCTTT. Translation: CASSLGFVGATSPDTEAFF.

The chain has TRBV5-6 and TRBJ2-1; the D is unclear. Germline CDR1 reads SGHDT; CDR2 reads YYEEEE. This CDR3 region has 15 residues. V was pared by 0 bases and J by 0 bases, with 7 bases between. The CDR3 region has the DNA TGTGCCAGCAGCTTGGAGTGGAGCTCCTACAATGAGCAGTTCTTC. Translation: CASSLEWSSYNEQFF.

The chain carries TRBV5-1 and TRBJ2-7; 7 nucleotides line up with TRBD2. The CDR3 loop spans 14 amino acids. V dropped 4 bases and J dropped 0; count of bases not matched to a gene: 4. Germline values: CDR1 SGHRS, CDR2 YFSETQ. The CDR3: CASSVPSGSYEQYF. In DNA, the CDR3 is TGCGCCAGCAGCGTTCCTAGCGGCTCCTACGAGCAGTACTTC.

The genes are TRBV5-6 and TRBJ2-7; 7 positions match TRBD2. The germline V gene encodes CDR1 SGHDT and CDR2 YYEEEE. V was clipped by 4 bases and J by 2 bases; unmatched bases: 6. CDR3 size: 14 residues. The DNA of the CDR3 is TGTGCCAGCAGCCCCTTTGCGGGGGCCTACGAGCAGTACTTC. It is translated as CASSPFAGAYEQYF.

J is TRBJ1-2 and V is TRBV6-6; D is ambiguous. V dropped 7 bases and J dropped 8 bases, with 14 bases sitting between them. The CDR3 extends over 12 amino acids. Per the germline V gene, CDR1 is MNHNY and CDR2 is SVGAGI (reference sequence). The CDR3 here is CASNSPTEGYTF. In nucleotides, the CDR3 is TGTGCCAGCAACTCCCCAACGGAGGGCTACACCTTC.

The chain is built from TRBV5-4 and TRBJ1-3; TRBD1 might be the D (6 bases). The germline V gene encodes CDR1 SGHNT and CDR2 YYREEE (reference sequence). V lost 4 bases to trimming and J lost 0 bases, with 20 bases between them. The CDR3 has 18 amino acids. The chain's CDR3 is CASSPMGAGGDSGNTIYF. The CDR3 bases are TGTGCCAGCAGCCCGATGGGGGCCGGGGGGGACTCTGGAAACACCATATATTTT.

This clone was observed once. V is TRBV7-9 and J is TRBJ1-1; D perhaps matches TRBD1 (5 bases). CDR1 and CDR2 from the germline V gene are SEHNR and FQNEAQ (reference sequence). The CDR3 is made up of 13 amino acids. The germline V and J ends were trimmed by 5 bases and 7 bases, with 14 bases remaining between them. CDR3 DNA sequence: TGTGCCAGCAGCCCCCCTTGGGGGGATGAAGCTTTCTTT. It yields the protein CASSPPWGDEAFF.

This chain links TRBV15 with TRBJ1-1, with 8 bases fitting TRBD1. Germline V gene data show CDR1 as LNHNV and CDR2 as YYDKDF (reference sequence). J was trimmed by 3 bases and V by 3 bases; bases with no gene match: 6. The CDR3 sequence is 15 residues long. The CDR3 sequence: CATSSLQGEDTEAFF. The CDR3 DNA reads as TGTGCCACCAGCAGCCTACAGGGGGAGGACACTGAAGCTTTCTTT.

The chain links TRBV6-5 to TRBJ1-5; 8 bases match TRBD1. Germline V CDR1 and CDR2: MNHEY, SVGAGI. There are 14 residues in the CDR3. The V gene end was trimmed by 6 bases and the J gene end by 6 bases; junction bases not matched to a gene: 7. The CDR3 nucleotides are TGTGCCAGCAGCCCTCAAGGACAGGGTCAGCCCCAGCATTTT. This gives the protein CASSPQGQGQPQHF.

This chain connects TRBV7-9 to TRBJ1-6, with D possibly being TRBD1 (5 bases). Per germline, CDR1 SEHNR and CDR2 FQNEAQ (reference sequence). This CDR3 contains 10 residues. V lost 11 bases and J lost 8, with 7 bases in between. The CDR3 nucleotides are TGTGCCGGGGCCGATTCACCCCTCCACTTT. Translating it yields CAGADSPLHF.

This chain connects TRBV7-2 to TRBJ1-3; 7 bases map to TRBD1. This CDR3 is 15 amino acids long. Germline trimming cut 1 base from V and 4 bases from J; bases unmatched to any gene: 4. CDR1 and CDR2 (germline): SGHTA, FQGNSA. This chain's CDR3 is CASSLVDRDGNTIYF. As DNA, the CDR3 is TGTGCCAGCAGCTTAGTCGACAGGGACGGAAACACCATATATTTT.

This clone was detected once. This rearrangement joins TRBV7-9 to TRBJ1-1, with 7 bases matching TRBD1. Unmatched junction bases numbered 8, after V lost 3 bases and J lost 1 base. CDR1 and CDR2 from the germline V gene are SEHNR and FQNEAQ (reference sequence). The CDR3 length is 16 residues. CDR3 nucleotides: TGTGCCAGCAGCTTCGGTGGGGGACAGAAGAACACTGAAGCTTTCTTT. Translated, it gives CASSFGGGQKNTEAFF.

Written as DNA, the CDR3 is TGTGCCAGCAGTTACCGCAACAGGGGGTCTAACTATGGCTACACCTTC. As protein: CASSYRNRGSNYGYTF. V is TRBV6-5 and J is TRBJ1-2, with 8 bases lining up with TRBD1. This CDR3 spans 16 amino acids. Germline CDR1 and CDR2: MNHEY and SVGAGI. Trimming cost V 2 bases and J 0 bases; bases outside gene matches: 5.

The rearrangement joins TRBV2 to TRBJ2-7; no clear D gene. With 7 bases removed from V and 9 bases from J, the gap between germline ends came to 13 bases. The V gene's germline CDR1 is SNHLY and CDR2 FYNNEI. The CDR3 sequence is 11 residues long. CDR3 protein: CASIETLVQYF. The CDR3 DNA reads TGTGCCAGCATCGAAACTCTGGTGCAGTACTTC. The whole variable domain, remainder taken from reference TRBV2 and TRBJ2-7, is EPEVTQTPSHQVTQMGQEVILRCVPISNHLYFYWYRQILGQKVEFLVSFYNNEISEKSEIFDDQFSVERPDGSNFTLKIRSTKLEDSAMYFCASIETLVQYFGPGTRLTVT.